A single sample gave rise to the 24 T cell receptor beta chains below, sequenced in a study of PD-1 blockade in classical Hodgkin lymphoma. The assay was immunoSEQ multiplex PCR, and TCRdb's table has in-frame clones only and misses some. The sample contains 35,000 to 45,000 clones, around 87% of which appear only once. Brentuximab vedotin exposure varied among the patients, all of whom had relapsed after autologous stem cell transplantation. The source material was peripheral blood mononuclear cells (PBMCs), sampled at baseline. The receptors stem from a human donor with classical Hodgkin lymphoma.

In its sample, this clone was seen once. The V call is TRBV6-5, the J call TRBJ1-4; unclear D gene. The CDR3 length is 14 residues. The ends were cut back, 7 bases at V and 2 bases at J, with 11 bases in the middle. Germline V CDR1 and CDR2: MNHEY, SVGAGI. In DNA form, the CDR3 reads TGTGCCAGCACCAAGATGGGGACTAATGAAAAACTGTTTTTT. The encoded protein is CASTKMGTNEKLFF.

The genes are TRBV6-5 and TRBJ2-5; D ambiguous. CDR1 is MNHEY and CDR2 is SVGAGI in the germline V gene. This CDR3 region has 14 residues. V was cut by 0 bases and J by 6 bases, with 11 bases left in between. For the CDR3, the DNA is TGTGCCAGCAGTTACTCTAGCCCCGGAAAGACCCAGTACTTC. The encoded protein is CASSYSSPGKTQYF.

This CDR3 reads CASSRRQEPHYGYTF. The CDR3 DNA reads TGTGCCAGCAGCCGCCGACAGGAACCCCACTATGGCTACACCTTC. This chain joins TRBV5-6 and TRBJ1-2, with D possibly matching TRBD1 (6 bases). Germline assignment: CDR1 SGHDT and CDR2 YYEEEE. V was clipped by 4 bases and J by 3 bases, with 16 bases between them. This CDR3 has 15 residues.

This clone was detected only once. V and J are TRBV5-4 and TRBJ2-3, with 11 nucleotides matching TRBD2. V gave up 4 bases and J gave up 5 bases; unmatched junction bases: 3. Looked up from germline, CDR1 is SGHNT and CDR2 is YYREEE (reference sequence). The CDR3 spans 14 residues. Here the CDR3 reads CASSRSGGGDTQYF. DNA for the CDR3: TGTGCCAGCAGCCGTAGCGGGGGGGGAGATACGCAGTATTTT.

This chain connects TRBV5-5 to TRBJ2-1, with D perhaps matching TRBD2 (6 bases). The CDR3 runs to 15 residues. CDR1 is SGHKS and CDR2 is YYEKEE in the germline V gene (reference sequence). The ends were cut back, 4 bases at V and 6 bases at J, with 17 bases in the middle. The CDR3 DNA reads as TGTGCCAGCAGCCCGGAAAGCACGCGGGGCAATGAGCAGTTCTTC. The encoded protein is CASSPESTRGNEQFF.

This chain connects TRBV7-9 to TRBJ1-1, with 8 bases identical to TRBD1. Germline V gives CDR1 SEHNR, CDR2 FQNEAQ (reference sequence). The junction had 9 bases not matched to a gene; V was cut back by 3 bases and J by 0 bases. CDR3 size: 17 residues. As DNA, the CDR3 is TGTGCCAGCAGCTTTTCCGGGACAGGAACCATGAACACTGAAGCTTTCTTT. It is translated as CASSFSGTGTMNTEAFF. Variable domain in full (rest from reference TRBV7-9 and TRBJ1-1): DTGVSQNPRHKITKRGQNVTFRCDPISEHNRLYWYRQTLGQGPEFLTYFQNEAQLEKSRLLSDRFSAERPKGSFSTLEIQRTEQGDSAMYLCASSFSGTGTMNTEAFFGQGTRLTVV.

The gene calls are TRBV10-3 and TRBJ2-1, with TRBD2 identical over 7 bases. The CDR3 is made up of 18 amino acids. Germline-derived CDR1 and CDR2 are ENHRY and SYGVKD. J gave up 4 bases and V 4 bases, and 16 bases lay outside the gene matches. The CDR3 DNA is TGTGCCATCAGTGTTGGGCTAGCGGAGGGGCCCAATTACAATGAGCAGTTCTTC. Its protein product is CAISVGLAEGPNYNEQFF.

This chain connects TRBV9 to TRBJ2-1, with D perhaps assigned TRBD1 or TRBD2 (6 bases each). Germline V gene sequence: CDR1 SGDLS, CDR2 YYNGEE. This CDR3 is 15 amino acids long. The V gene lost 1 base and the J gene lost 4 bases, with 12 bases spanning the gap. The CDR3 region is CASSVSPGAYNEQFF. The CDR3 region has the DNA TGTGCCAGCAGCGTATCGCCGGGGGCTTACAATGAGCAGTTCTTC.

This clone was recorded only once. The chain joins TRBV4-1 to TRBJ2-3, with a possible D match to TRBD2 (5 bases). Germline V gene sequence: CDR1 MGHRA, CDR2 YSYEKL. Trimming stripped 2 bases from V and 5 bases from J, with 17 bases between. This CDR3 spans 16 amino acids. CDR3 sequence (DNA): TGCGCCAGCAGCCAACCCGTGGCGGGTTCAAAAGATACGCAGTATTTT. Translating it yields CASSQPVAGSKDTQYF.

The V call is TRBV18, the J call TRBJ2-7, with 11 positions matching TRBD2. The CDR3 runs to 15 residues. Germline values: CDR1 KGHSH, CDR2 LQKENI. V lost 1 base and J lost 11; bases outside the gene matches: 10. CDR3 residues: CASSPLGRLAGREYF. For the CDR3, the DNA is TGTGCCAGCTCACCACTCGGGCGACTAGCGGGAAGAGAGTACTTC. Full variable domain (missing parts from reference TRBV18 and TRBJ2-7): NAGVMQNPRHLVRRRGQEARLRCSPMKGHSHVYWYRQLPEEGLKFMVYLQKENIIDESGMPKERFSAEFPKEGPSILRIQQVVRGDSAAYFCASSPLGRLAGREYFGPGTRLTVT.

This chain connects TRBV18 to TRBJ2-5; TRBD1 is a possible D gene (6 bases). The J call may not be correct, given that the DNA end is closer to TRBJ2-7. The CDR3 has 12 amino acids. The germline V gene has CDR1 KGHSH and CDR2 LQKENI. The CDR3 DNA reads TGTGCCAGCCTAGGACAGTCCTACGAGCAGTACTTC. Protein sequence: CASLGQSYEQYF.

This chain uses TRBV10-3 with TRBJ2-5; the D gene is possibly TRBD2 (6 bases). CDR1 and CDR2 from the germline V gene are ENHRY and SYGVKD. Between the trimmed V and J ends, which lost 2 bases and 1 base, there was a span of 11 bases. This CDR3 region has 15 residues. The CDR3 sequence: CAISEAGSGQETQYF. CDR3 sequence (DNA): TGTGCCATCAGTGAGGCCGGTAGCGGCCAAGAGACCCAGTACTTC.

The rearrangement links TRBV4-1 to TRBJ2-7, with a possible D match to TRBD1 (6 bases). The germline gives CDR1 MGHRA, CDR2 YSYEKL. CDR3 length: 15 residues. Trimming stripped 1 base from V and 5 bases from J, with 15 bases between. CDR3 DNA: TGCGCCAGCAGCCAAGTCGGCCCAGGGGCAGACGAGCAGTACTTC. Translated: CASSQVGPGADEQYF.

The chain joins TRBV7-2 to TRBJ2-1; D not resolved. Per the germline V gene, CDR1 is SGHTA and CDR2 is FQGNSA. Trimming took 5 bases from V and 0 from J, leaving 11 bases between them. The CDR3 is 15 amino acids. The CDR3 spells CASSQTVSSYNEQFF. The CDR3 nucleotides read TGTGCCAGCAGCCAGACTGTGAGCTCCTACAATGAGCAGTTCTTC.

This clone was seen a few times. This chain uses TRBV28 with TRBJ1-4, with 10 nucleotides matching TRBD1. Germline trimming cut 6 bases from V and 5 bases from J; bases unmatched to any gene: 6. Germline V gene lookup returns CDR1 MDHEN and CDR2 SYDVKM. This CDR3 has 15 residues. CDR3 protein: CASSTPGQGNEKLFF. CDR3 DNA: TGTGCCAGCAGCACACCGGGACAGGGGAATGAAAAACTGTTTTTT.

The CDR3 here is CASSSTGGRKAFF. The CDR3 DNA follows: TGTGCCAGCAGTTCTACAGGGGGCAGAAAAGCTTTCTTT. The gene calls are TRBV27 and TRBJ1-1; 9 bases are a match to TRBD1. CDR1 is MNHEY and CDR2 is SMNVEV in the germline V gene (reference sequence). V shed 4 bases and J 9 bases; nucleotides not matched to a gene: 6. CDR3 length equals 13 residues.

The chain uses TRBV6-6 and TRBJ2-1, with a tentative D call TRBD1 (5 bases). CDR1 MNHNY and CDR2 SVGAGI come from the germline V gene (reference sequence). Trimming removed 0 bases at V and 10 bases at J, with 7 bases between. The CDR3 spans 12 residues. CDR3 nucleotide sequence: TGTGCCAGCAGTTACTCGCAGGGCGAGCAGTTCTTC. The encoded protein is CASSYSQGEQFF.

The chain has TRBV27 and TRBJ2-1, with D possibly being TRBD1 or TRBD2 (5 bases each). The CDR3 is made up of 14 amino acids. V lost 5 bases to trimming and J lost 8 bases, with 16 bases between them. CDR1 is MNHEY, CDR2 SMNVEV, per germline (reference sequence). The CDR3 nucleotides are TGTGCCAGCAGTCCAGGACCGGGGCGCCATGAGCAGTTCTTC. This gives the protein CASSPGPGRHEQFF.

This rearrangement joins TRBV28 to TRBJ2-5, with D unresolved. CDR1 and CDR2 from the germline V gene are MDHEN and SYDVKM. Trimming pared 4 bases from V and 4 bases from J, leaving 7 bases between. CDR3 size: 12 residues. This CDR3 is CASSSQRETQYF. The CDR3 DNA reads TGTGCCAGCAGTTCGCAAAGAGAGACCCAGTACTTC.

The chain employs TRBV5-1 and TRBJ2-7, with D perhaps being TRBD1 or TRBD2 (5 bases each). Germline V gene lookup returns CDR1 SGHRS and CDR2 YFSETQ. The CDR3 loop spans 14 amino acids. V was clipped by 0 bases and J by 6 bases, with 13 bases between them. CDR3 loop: CASSLGGSPAEQYF. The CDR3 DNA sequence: TGCGCCAGCAGCTTGGGGGGGTCCCCTGCCGAGCAGTACTTC.

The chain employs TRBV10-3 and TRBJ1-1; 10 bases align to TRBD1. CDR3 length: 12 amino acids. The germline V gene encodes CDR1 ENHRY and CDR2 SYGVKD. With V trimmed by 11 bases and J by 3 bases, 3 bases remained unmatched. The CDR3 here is CAVGQGDTEAFF. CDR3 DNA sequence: TGTGCCGTAGGACAGGGGGACACTGAAGCTTTCTTT.

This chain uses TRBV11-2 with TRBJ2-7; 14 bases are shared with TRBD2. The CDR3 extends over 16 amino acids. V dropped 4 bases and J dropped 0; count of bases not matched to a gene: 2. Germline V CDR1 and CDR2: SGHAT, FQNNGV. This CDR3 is CASSWTSGGSSYEQYF. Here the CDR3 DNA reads TGTGCCAGCAGCTGGACTAGCGGGGGGAGCTCCTACGAGCAGTACTTC.

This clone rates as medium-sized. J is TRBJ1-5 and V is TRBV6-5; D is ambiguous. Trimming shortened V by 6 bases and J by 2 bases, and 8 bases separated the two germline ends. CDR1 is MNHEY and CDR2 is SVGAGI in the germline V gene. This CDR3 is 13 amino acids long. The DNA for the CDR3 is TGTGCCAGCAGACCGGGTGGCAATCAGCCCCAGCATTTT. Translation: CASRPGGNQPQHF.

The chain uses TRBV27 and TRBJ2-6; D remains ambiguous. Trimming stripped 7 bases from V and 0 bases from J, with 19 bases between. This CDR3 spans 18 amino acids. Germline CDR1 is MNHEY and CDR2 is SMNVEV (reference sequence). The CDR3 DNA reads TGTGCCAGCACCCCAAGGCCAAACTTCTACTCTGGGGCCAACGTCCTGACTTTC. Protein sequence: CASTPRPNFYSGANVLTF.